The next 18 T cell receptor beta chains were all read from a single sample in a study of early T cells in non-severe SARS-CoV-2 infection. MiXCR, applied by TCRdb to the 5' RACE reads, yields one record per CDR3 protein. The top ten clones hold roughly 6.4% of a sample with around 84,000 distinct CDR3 sequences, 13% to 15% of them seen once. What was sequenced was whole blood. Every receptor here comes from an adult who was a healthcare worker with PCR-confirmed SARS-CoV-2 infection or an uninfected control (not recorded which).

The chain couples TRBV18 to TRBJ2-5; D unresolved. Trimming removed 2 bases from V and 5 bases from J, with 12 bases in between. This CDR3 is built from 14 residues. Germline assignment: CDR1 KGHSH and CDR2 LQKENI. Here the CDR3 reads CASSPESDEETQYF. The CDR3 bases are TGTGCCAGCTCACCAGAGTCGGACGAGGAGACCCAGTACTTC.

This clonotype has more than one count but fewer than ten. The chain combines TRBV20-1 with TRBJ2-1; D might be TRBD1 or TRBD2, each matching 5 bases. Per germline, CDR1 DFQATT and CDR2 SNEGSKA (reference sequence). This CDR3 comprises 15 residues. V lost 5 bases and J lost 6, with 20 bases in between. The CDR3 loop reads CSAGKPGRGGNEQFF. As DNA, the CDR3 is TGCAGTGCTGGAAAACCGGGACGTGGGGGCAATGAGCAGTTCTTC.

This clonotype was seen a few times. Relative to the germline gene, one junction end is altered; a read error may explain this. This rearrangement joins TRBV5-6 to TRBJ1-4; 9 nucleotides agree with TRBD1. Germline V lookup: CDR1 SGHDT, CDR2 YYEEEE. This CDR3 region has 11 residues. The CDR3 spells CASSLGDREVF. CDR3 bases: TGTGCCAGCAGCTTAGGGGACAGGGAAGTGTTT.

The chain carries TRBV7-8 and TRBJ1-3, with TRBD1 identical over 8 bases. This CDR3 is 17 amino acids long. Germline V gene lookup returns CDR1 SGHVS and CDR2 FQNEAQ. V dropped 3 bases and J dropped 2; count of bases not matched to a gene: 9. CDR3 bases: TGTGCCAGCAGCTTGGCAGGGTCAGGGGGCGCTGGAAACACCATATATTTT. Translation gives CASSLAGSGGAGNTIYF.

The table lists this clonotype with a few counts. The V gene is TRBV4-1, the J gene TRBJ2-5; tentatively, D is TRBD2 (6 bases). V lost 0 bases, J lost 5 bases, and 10 bases lay in between. The CDR3 has 14 amino acids. Per the germline V gene, CDR1 is MGHRA and CDR2 is YSYEKL. The CDR3 bases are TGCGCCAGCAGCCAAGAGGCGGAGGGTGAGACCCAGTACTTC. Translated: CASSQEAEGETQYF.

A word on this clonotype: The junction and the germline gene differ at one end; a read error may be behind it. The chain couples TRBV4-2 to TRBJ1-2; D gene unclear. Germline values: CDR1 LGHNA, CDR2 YNFKEQ. The CDR3 covers 15 residues. The CDR3 loop is CASTQPTVFNYGYTF. CDR3 sequence (DNA): TGTGCCAGCACCCAACCAACGGTCTTTAACTATGGCTACACCTTC.

J is TRBJ2-3 and V is TRBV11-2; possibly TRBD1 or TRBD2 for D (6 bases each). Trimming cost V 2 bases and J 5 bases, with 11 bases left between them. The CDR3 covers 14 residues. CDR1 is SGHAT and CDR2 is FQNNGV in the germline V gene. CDR3 region: CASSLSGGRDTQYF. As DNA, the CDR3 is TGTGCCAGCAGCTTATCCGGGGGCAGAGATACGCAGTATTTT.

This clonotype was seen a handful of times. The chain uses TRBV12-3 or TRBV12-4 and TRBJ1-1, with 9 bases lining up with TRBD1. This CDR3 comprises 16 residues. Losses at the gene ends were 4 bases for V and 8 bases for J; bases not matched to a gene: 14. CDR3 amino acids: CASSSDLDRGISEAFF. CDR3 coding DNA: TGTGCCAGCAGTTCTGACTTGGACAGGGGAATTTCGGAAGCTTTCTTT.

This clonotype was recorded a few times. V gene TRBV7-7 combines with J gene TRBJ2-7; possible D gene TRBD2, 6 bases. Germline-derived CDR1 and CDR2 are SSHAT and FNYEAQ (reference sequence). Deletions cut 5 bases from V and 3 bases from J, with 11 bases between. The CDR3 covers 13 residues. CDR3: CASSTYGGYEQYF. The CDR3 DNA reads as TGTGCCAGCAGCACCTACGGGGGCTACGAGCAGTACTTC.

This clonotype showed up just a few times. The CDR3 sequence: CASSLFQGSSGNTIYF. DNA of the CDR3: TGTGCCAGCAGCCTGTTCCAGGGTTCCTCTGGAAACACCATATATTTT. The V call is TRBV14, the J call TRBJ1-3, with D perhaps matching TRBD1 (5 bases). The CDR3 sequence is 16 residues long. Germline loops: CDR1 SGHDN, CDR2 FVKESK. V lost 4 bases and J lost 0, with 13 bases in between.

This clonotype was seen more than once but under ten times. The V gene is TRBV28, the J gene TRBJ2-1; D is tentatively TRBD1 or TRBD2 (5 bases each). CDR1 is MDHEN, CDR2 SYDVKM, per germline. Deletions cut 6 bases from V and 3 bases from J, with 21 bases between. CDR3 size: 17 residues. CDR3 DNA: TGTGCCAGCAGCTCCGTTCGGGGCCAGAGGGGCTACAATGAGCAGTTCTTC. Its protein is CASSSVRGQRGYNEQFF.

The rearrangement uses TRBV29-1 and TRBJ2-5, with D perhaps matching TRBD1 (5 bases). Germline values: CDR1 SQVTM, CDR2 ANQGSEA. The CDR3 has 13 residues. V shed 2 bases and J shed 7 bases, with 14 bases lying between them. The CDR3 nucleotides are TGCAGCGTTGAAAAGGCAGGGCTGGGGACCCAGTACTTC. Protein sequence: CSVEKAGLGTQYF.

The table lists this clonotype with many counts. The genes are TRBV12-3 or TRBV12-4 and TRBJ2-1; 13 bases match TRBD2. The length of the CDR3 is 15 residues. J gave up 8 bases and V 4 bases, and 5 bases lay outside the gene matches. CDR3 amino acids: CASSWRTSGSDEQFF. The CDR3 region has the DNA TGTGCCAGCAGTTGGCGGACTAGCGGGAGTGATGAGCAGTTCTTC.

This clonotype was counted a few times. The CDR3 ends on some other residue instead of the conserved phenylalanine or tryptophan, so this is likely a read error. The DNA is left out, because the CDR3 cannot be placed on it with certainty; the CDR3 is given as TCRdb lists it. This chain uses TRBV18 with TRBJ2-7; the DNA was not used to check the table's D call, TRBD2. The germline CDR1 and CDR2 sequences are KGHSH and LQKENI. From its first to its last residue, the CDR3 has 12 amino acids. Here the CDR3 reads CASSPTSGTPRL.

Regarding this clonotype: One junction end disagrees with the germline gene, perhaps due to a read error. The chain combines TRBV20-1 with TRBJ2-2; TRBD2 matches 9 bases. This CDR3 is built from 15 residues. The V gene's germline CDR1 is DFQATT and CDR2 SNEGSKA (reference sequence). CDR3 sequence reads: CSTRASGKNTGELFF. In DNA form, the CDR3 reads TGCAGTACTAGAGCTAGCGGGAAGAACACCGGGGAGCTGTTTTTT.

The chain combines TRBV11-2 with TRBJ1-2; D is uncertain. V dropped 1 base and J dropped 5 bases, with 8 bases sitting between them. Germline assignment: CDR1 SGHAT and CDR2 FQNNGV. CDR3 length equals 13 residues. The CDR3 is CASSLGDWYGYTF. In DNA form, the CDR3 reads TGTGCCAGCAGCTTAGGGGATTGGTATGGCTACACCTTC.

The chain uses TRBV29-1 and TRBJ1-1; D unresolved. The CDR3 has 12 amino acids. The V gene lost 7 bases and the J gene lost 2 bases, with 11 bases spanning the gap. Looked up from germline, CDR1 is SQVTM and CDR2 is ANQGSEA. CDR3 sequence reads: CSAQGLNTEAFF. CDR3 DNA sequence: TGCAGCGCCCAAGGGCTTAACACTGAAGCTTTCTTT.

The chain couples TRBV10-3 to TRBJ1-5; 10 nucleotides match TRBD1. Germline V CDR1 and CDR2: ENHRY, SYGVKD. CDR3 length: 15 residues. Trimming took 6 bases from V and 6 from J; bases not matched to a gene: 8. CDR3: CAISAGTGAAQPQHF. The CDR3 bases are TGTGCCATCAGCGCCGGGACAGGGGCCGCTCAGCCCCAGCATTTT.